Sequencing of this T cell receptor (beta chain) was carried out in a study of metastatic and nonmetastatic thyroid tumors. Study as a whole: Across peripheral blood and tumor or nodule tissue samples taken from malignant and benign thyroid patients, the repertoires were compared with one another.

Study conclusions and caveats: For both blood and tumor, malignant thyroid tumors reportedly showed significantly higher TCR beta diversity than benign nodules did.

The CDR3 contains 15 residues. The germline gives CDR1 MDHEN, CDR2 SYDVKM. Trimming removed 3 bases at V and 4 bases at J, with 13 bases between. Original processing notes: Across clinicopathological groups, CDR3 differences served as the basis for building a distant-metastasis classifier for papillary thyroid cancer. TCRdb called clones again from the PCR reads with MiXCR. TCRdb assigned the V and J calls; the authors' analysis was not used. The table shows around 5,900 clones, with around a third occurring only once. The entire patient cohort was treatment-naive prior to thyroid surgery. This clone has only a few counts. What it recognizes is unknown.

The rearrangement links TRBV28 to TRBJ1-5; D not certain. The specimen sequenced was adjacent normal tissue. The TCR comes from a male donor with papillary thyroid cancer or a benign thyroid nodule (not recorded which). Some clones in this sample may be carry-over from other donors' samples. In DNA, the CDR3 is TGTGCCAGCAGTTTCGCCATGGGAGGGAATCAGCCCCAGCATTTT. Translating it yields CASSFAMGGNQPQHF.